This T cell receptor (beta chain) was observed in a study of cytomegalovirus exposure and HLA in healthy donors (TCRdb year 2017). In the study overall: An earlier analysis of 550 to 700 of the donors reported roughly 300 Gb of sequence data and 117 million unique TCR beta sequences from about 200 million T cells. In addition to the first cohort of around 670 subjects, a separate validation cohort of approximately 130 different subjects was used. Genome-wide SNP genotypes for about 60% of the roughly 670 donors were used in a later genetic analysis, which treated that subset as a discovery cohort. Because of strong linkage in the cohort, roughly five DR-DQ haplotypes were treated as single units for association and clustering. A later analysis re-analyzed previously published TCR beta repertoires from approximately 700 donors and added high-resolution HLA genotyping to study TCR occurrence patterns. HLA typing included class I and class II loci at four-digit resolution. Typing coverage varied by locus: roughly 629-640 donors for A, B, C, DRB1 and DQB1; approximately 520 for DQA1; nearly 610 for DPA1; roughly 450 for DPB1. The study was designed to test whether signatures of past pathogen exposure could be identified by cataloging public T cell receptors. Of the 300 to 500 genotyped donors, over 80% were placed in the genetic ancestry cluster associated with self-reported Caucasian donors. Every repertoire in the discovery cohort had been generated on one and the same sequencing platform. The later analysis used no new phenotypic data to find candidate immune exposures, relying instead on TCR beta sequences and their occurrence across donors. Roughly 290 gigabases of sequencing data and approximately 92 million unique TCR sequences made up an early release that covered several hundred HLA-typed donors. The study profiled the T cell repertoires of about 720 subjects by immunosequencing and related them to cytomegalovirus serostatus. Among some 410 genotyped donors of the cohort, an average of roughly 240,000 unique TCR beta nucleotide sequences were sequenced per donor, roughly 20% of them non-productive. Donor age, sex, ethnicity and CMV serostatus were collected together with the repertoire data. To predict cytomegalovirus infection status, the study combined high-throughput TCR immunosequencing, statistical association of individual TCRs with disease status, and machine learning. To decide whether each TCR beta V gene segment behaved as functional or pseudogenic, an earlier analysis of fewer than 750 of the donors relied on high-throughput TCR beta sequencing.

Looking up the germline V gene yields CDR1 SGHNT and CDR2 YENEEA. CDR3 length: 17 amino acids, cysteine to phenylalanine. CDR3 DNA only is kept here, 51 bases in frame from base 1. The junction shows trimming of 0 bases on V and 3 bases on J, plus 16 bases between the germline ends. Turning to this clone: This receptor's antigen is unknown. No qualities accompany the bases; no much larger clone lies one base away.

Beyond this particular receptor, the publication reports: According to a later analysis, most CMV-associated TCR beta chains appeared to be HLA-restricted, and the HLA associations seemed to be driven largely by CMV exposure. In an earlier analysis of some 550 of the donors, most TCR beta V segments were observed in productive rearrangements about 90% or about 30% of the time, broadly matching IMGT annotations. A total of 150 or so TCR beta chains were listed by the study as associated with cytomegalovirus. Because HLA typing was missing for some donors at each locus, association tests included only the typed subset. The authors suggested that the approach could potentially be extended to other disease states and immunological phenotypes. In a later analysis, several top co-occurrence clusters were reported to appear linked to parvovirus B19, influenza, CMV and Epstein-Barr virus. The sequencing pipeline was judged likely to have produced a cluster of highly shared sequence variants as a technical artifact. Three of the identified cytomegalovirus-associated TCR beta chains were confirmed in vitro to be specific for cytomegalovirus antigens. Immune exposure information for the cohort was limited to CMV serostatus. V-gene and J-gene trimming of TCR beta chains was associated with a missense DCLRE1C variant in a later genetic analysis, and the association was replicated in an independent cohort. Some IMGT-functional V segments, including TRBV6-2 and TRBV6-3, could not be distinguished by the 87-base-pair reads and were therefore excluded. The classifier was reported to diagnose cytomegalovirus status with high specificity and sensitivity in both the original and validation cohorts. Roughly uniform sequencing depth across donors was assumed in presence/absence analyses, although this assumption may not hold. A later analysis associated 15,000 to 20,000 TCR beta sequences with specific HLA alleles at a false discovery rate of 0.05. In a later genetic analysis, fewer N-insertions in productive TCRs were reported among donors in an Asian-associated ancestry cluster than the approximately 710-donor mean. The cohort was sequenced for TCR beta chains only, and without alpha or paired-chain data the features that could be detected were limited. A further reported finding was that TCR beta sequences accurately predicted the HLA-A and HLA-B alleles for most subjects in the first cohort. Seventeen rarely observed V segments, including chromosome 9 orphons, were excluded from the earlier analysis of 550 to 700 of the donors because counts were too low. While some public TCRs were present in many individuals, most TCR sequences turned up only very rarely across donors. In a later analysis, TCR association rates were found to vary across HLA loci, with the most associated TCRs seen for DRB1 alleles and the fewest for HLA-C alleles. When HLA alleles, especially DR and DQ, strongly co-occurred, attributing TCR associations to individual alleles was difficult. Correlated functional status among segregating V segments might be attributable to linkage disequilibrium, but an unknown experimental factor could not be ruled out. A later analysis found that HLA-associated TCR beta chains were more clonally expanded and had lower generation probabilities than equally common non-associated chains.

Library preparation used the immunoSEQ multiplex PCR assay. For the multiplex PCR, a mixture combining 60 forward primers for TCR Vbeta segments and 13 reverse primers for TCR Jbeta segments was used. A multiplex PCR assay on genomic DNA amplified the CDR3 region of rearranged TCR beta genes. Amplified TCR beta libraries were sequenced as 87-base-pair reads on the Illumina HiSeq System. The original methods were these. A later analysis counted tens of millions of unique TCR beta chains across the 650 to 800 repertoires, and some 11 million of these chains were shared by at least two donors. A nearest-neighbor algorithm error-corrected the raw reads and collapsed the reads into unique sequences, merging closely related sequences to remove PCR and sequencing errors. CDR3 sequences were aligned to IMGT reference sequences to assign V, D and J gene segments. For a sequence to be retained, at least a six-nucleotide match to both a V gene segment and a J gene segment was required. A rearrangement counted as productive if the CDR3 had no stop codons and remained in frame with V and J, and every other rearrangement counted as non-productive. Following IMGT convention, CDR3 was defined as the stretch from the second conserved V-encoded cysteine to the conserved J-encoded phenylalanine. In an earlier analysis of some 550 of the donors, sequences lacking an unambiguous match to a single V gene segment were excluded. An earlier analysis of several hundred of the donors classified V segments as functional when productive rearrangements were above 56.7% and as segregating when the standard deviation between donors was above 5%. A statistical classification framework was built for diagnosing cytomegalovirus status from the catalog of TCR beta chain sequences. In a later analysis, TCR nucleotide sequences were compared against IMGT/GENE-DB human TR gene sequences so that V and J genes could be assigned. In a later analysis, CDR3 sequences and most-parsimonious VDJ recombination scenarios were assigned using the TCRdist pipeline. A later analysis defined each TCR beta chain by its CDR3 amino acid sequence plus V-gene family, and excluded reads lacking a unique V-gene family. In a later analysis, approximately 640 highly shared, low-generation-probability nucleotide sequences were removed to address suspected cross-contamination and a sequencing artifact. In a later analysis, a clonal expansion index for each public chain was calculated from normalized within-repertoire ranks of inferred template counts. Generation probabilities in a later analysis came from a VDJ recombination model fitted to out-of-frame rearrangements, and those results were checked against IGoR. In a later analysis, TCR-TCR, TCR-HLA and TCR-CMV co-occurrence was scored with hypergeometric tests, and a repertoire-size bias correction was applied to TCR pairs. A later analysis estimated false discovery rates by permuting HLA or CMV assignments 20 times. A later analysis grouped co-occurring TCRs with DBSCAN, adding TCRdist sequence similarity when clustering within HLA-allele-positive subsets. For co-occurrence clustering, repertoires with fewer than 30,000 or more than 120,000 public chains were excluded, along with a handful of repertoires with anomalous nucleotide sharing. TCRdb mirrors the immuneACCESS table, restricted to in-frame sequences. Some clones are absent from its copies; in checked studies, under half trace to an unresolved V gene, and the reason for the others is unknown. Clone size and the V and J calls come from that table; the DNA yielded D and trimming. Across this sample there are roughly 220,000 clones, with roughly 70% seen only once. The biggest ten clones account for about 1.9% of the sample.

The cohort was made up of 666 healthy bone marrow donors. At the time of sampling, all cohort members were nominally healthy, though unrecorded immune exposures were likely present. The donor tested CMV seronegative and was one of the 352 seronegative cohort members. Each donor provided a peripheral blood sample, and peripheral blood mononuclear cells were used for TCR beta sequencing. Genomic DNA extraction from the blood cell samples was performed with the Qiagen DNeasy Blood Extraction Kit. The receptor's source is a woman younger than 45 in good health and CMV-seronegative. Sequenced input: PBMCs. In this chain, TRBV11-3 is recombined with TRBJ2-3, with a weak D call of TRBD1 (5 bases match). The sequenced DNA: TGTGCCAGCAGCTTAGAAATCGAGACAGAGATAACAGATACGCAGTATTTT. This is translated as CASSLEIETEITDTQYF.